This T cell receptor (beta chain) emerged from a study of PD-1 blockade in classical Hodgkin lymphoma. Points from the study as a whole: The causes of the repertoire differences, possibly disease activity or prior therapy, remain undefined. Complete responders entered with baseline diversity on par with newly diagnosed patients, the results showed. Patients excluded were those beginning nivolumab under 1 year after ASCT.

Assay: immunoSEQ multiplex PCR; the TCRdb copy retains only in-frame clones and omits some. The sample has approximately 19,000 clones, more than 75% seen once. This CDR3 has 14 amino acids. Germline CDR1 reads SNHLY; CDR2 reads FYNNEI. Worth noting for this clone: Its antigen is unknown.

Each patient relapsed following autologous stem cell transplantation, and prior brentuximab vedotin exposure differed. This receptor was taken from a human donor with classical Hodgkin lymphoma. The chain links TRBV2 to TRBJ2-5, with 10 bases that match TRBD2. TRBJ2-7 matches the DNA end more closely, so the J call is doubtful. Material: peripheral blood mononuclear cells (PBMCs), obtained before the second cycle of nivolumab. CDR3 DNA sequence: TGTGCCAGCAGTGAACGAGCGGGGGGGTACGAGCAGTACTTC. Encoded protein: CASSERAGGYEQYF.